These 2 T cell receptor beta chains came from one sample sequenced in a study of spatial heterogeneity in lung cancer. Each CDR3 protein gets one entry after TCRdb re-called the 5' RACE reads with MiXCR. The table records about 82,000 distinct CDR3 sequences, around an eighth of them present only once. Time point denoted: sample taken at primary tumor resection. The study sequenced unsorted whole RNA from tumor, nontumor lung or frozen PBMC. The sample was PBMCs, taken at surgery. These TCRs come from a male donor with early-stage non-small cell lung cancer.

This clonotype was seen more than once but under ten times. V gene TRBV19 combines with J gene TRBJ1-1; no reliable D call. In germline, CDR1 is LNHDA, CDR2 SQIVND (reference sequence). V dropped 1 base and J dropped 2 bases, with 14 bases sitting between them. The CDR3 spans 16 residues. CDR3 loop: CASSIGRRTANTEAFF. CDR3 nucleotide sequence: TGTGCCAGTAGTATAGGCCGACGGACGGCTAACACTGAAGCTTTCTTT. Supplemented by reference TRBV19 and TRBJ1-1, the full variable domain reads DGGITQSPKYLFRKEGQNVTLSCEQNLNHDAMYWYRQDPGQGLRLIYYSQIVNDFQKGDIAEGYSVSREKKESFPLTVTSAQKNPTAFYLCASSIGRRTANTEAFFGQGTRLTVV.

There are many counts of this clonotype. The V gene is TRBV12-3 or TRBV12-4, the J gene TRBJ1-1; TRBD1 might be the D (5 bases). This CDR3 region has 14 residues. The V end was cut by 5 bases, the J end by 5 bases, with 15 bases between. The CDR3, as DNA: TGTGCCAGCAGTCGATCCGGGACGTGGACTGAAGCTTTCTTT. Protein product: CASSRSGTWTEAFF.